This T cell receptor beta chain derives from a study of technical replicates of blood from four donors. The V gene's germline CDR1 is SGHDT and CDR2 YYEEEE. The CDR3 is 12 residues long. V lost 2 bases to trimming and J lost 9 bases, with 12 bases between them. Data came from immunoSEQ multiplex PCR; TCRdb stores just in-frame clones and leaves some out. This repertoire shows about 73,000 clones, 90% to 95% found once; its top ten account for about 0.25%. The sample was T cells isolated from PBMCs. The receptor comes from a human donor in good health. The chain carries TRBV5-6 and TRBJ2-7, with D perhaps TRBD2 (5 bases). For the CDR3, the DNA is TGTGCCAGCAGCTTAGAAGCTGCGGGGCAGTACTTC. It is translated as CASSLEAAGQYF.